The T cell receptor (beta chain) described here comes from a study of cytomegalovirus exposure and HLA in healthy donors. General study findings and limits: In vitro assays verified that a few CMV-associated chains recognized CMV antigens specifically. Roughly 170 TCR beta chains were listed as cytomegalovirus-associated.

CDR1 is SGHTA, CDR2 FQGNSA, per germline. The CDR3 runs 12 residues. In regard to this clone: The antigen remains undetermined. At one end, the junction sequence differs from germline, possibly due to a read error.

The table came from immunoSEQ multiplex PCR; TCRdb's copy has only in-frame clones and leaves some out. The sample has about 330,000 clones; approximately 86% are singletons. The sequencing sample was made of PBMCs. This TCR derives from a woman in her twenties or thirties in good health and CMV-seropositive. This sequence joins TRBV7-2 and TRBJ2-4, with 9 bases identical to TRBD1. CDR3 loop: CASSFPGTGRDF. The DNA of the CDR3 is TGTGCCAGCAGCTTCCCCGGGACAGGGAGGGACTTC.